This TCR beta chain was profiled in a study of shared clonotypes between healthy human individuals. Study summary: The donors, two women and a few men, were aged 18 to 49.

V dropped 5 bases and J dropped 2 bases, with 10 bases sitting between them. The CDR3 length is 14 residues. CDR1 MNHNY and CDR2 SVGAGI come from the germline V gene (reference sequence). The assay ran at deep level. This table comes from immunoSEQ multiplex PCR, and its TCRdb copy is limited to in-frame clones, with some not included. The table records 520,000 or so clones, approximately 79% of them present only once. Genomic DNA came from about 90 million PBMCs in unsorted samples. Sequencing input: PBMCs. This rearrangement joins TRBV6-6 to TRBJ1-3; D gene uncertain. This TCR was sampled from a woman aged 40 to 50 in good health. Some clones in this sample may be carry-over from other donors' samples. CDR3 amino acids: CASSPTEAGNTIYF. The CDR3 nucleotides are TGTGCCAGCAGTCCGACGGAAGCTGGAAACACCATATATTTT.